The 22 T cell receptor beta chains below were found in one sample sequenced in a study of cytomegalovirus exposure and HLA in healthy donors. The study ran its PCR with 60 Vbeta and 13 Jbeta primers. Assay used: immunoSEQ multiplex PCR; TCRdb lists only in-frame clones, some missing. Found here are 85,000 to 130,000 clones, approximately 80% of them singletons; the top ten hold 1.6%. The sequenced sample consisted of PBMCs. These receptors were obtained from a man between 50 and 59 years old in good health and CMV-seronegative.

This rearrangement joins TRBV25-1 to TRBJ1-4; D gene ambiguous. The CDR3 has 18 residues. Trimming removed 6 bases at V and 1 base at J, with 21 bases between. From germline, CDR1 is MGHDK and CDR2 SYGVNS. The CDR3 sequence is CASSDYPDQALTNEKLFF. The CDR3 nucleotides are TGTGCCAGCAGCGACTACCCCGACCAGGCGCTAACTAATGAAAAACTGTTTTTT.

Details on this clone: The sample contains more than one DNA sequence encoding this CDR3. The CDR3 is CASSVGTSGYNEQFF. The CDR3 nucleotides are TGTGCCAGCAGCGTAGGGACTAGCGGGTACAATGAGCAGTTCTTC. The V gene is TRBV9, the J gene TRBJ2-1; 11 bases fit TRBD2. The CDR3 loop spans 15 amino acids. Trimming removed 0 bases from V and 4 bases from J; junction bases left unmatched: 0. Germline loops: CDR1 SGDLS, CDR2 YYNGEE.

The chain combines TRBV19 with TRBJ1-5; no definite D call. Germline assignment: CDR1 LNHDA and CDR2 SQIVND (reference sequence). With 3 bases removed from V and 0 bases from J, the gap between germline ends came to 9 bases. The CDR3 loop spans 15 amino acids. CDR3 sequence: CASSIQNPSNQPQHF. As DNA, the CDR3 is TGTGCCAGTAGTATCCAGAATCCTAGCAATCAGCCCCAGCATTTT. Drawing the rest from reference TRBV19 and TRBJ1-5, the complete variable domain is DGGITQSPKYLFRKEGQNVTLSCEQNLNHDAMYWYRQDPGQGLRLIYYSQIVNDFQKGDIAEGYSVSREKKESFPLTVTSAQKNPTAFYLCASSIQNPSNQPQHFGDGTRLSIL.

This clone was seen a single time. This chain connects TRBV7-8 to TRBJ1-5; a weak D match, TRBD1 (6 bases). With 5 bases removed from V and 5 bases from J, the gap between germline ends came to 16 bases. Germline values: CDR1 SGHVS, CDR2 FQNEAQ. The CDR3 is 15 amino acids. CDR3 bases: TGTGCCAGCAGCCTCACAGGGATGGATTATCAGCCCCAGCATTTT. It translates to CASSLTGMDYQPQHF.

This clone was picked up a small number of times. The chain carries TRBV6-5 and TRBJ1-2; TRBD1 aligns across 8 bases. Trimming removed 5 bases from V and 10 bases from J; junction bases left unmatched: 6. The CDR3 contains 12 residues. Germline V gives CDR1 MNHEY, CDR2 SVGAGI. CDR3 region: CASSDPGQDYTF. The CDR3, as DNA: TGTGCCAGCAGTGACCCGGGACAGGACTACACCTTC.

This chain links TRBV29-1 with TRBJ1-1; 8 positions agree with TRBD1. The CDR3 is 13 amino acids. Germline lookup yields CDR1 SQVTM and CDR2 ANQGSEA. The ends lost 5 bases at V and 4 bases at J; junction bases unmatched: 6. The CDR3 region is CSVSTGALTEAFF. The CDR3, as DNA: TGCAGCGTTTCGACAGGGGCGCTCACTGAAGCTTTCTTT.

The sample holds a few counts of this clone. In DNA form, the CDR3 reads TGCGCCAGCAGCCCGACAGGGCCCAACTATGGCTACACCTTC. Amino acids: CASSPTGPNYGYTF. V and J are TRBV4-3 and TRBJ1-2; 7 bases map to TRBD1. Germline V CDR1 and CDR2: LGHNA, YSLEER. Losses at the gene ends were 4 bases for V and 2 bases for J; bases not matched to a gene: 4. This CDR3 comprises 14 residues.

The V gene is TRBV19, the J gene TRBJ1-5, with a weak D call TRBD1 (6 bases). The length of the CDR3 is 15 residues. Trimming took 7 bases from V and 0 from J, leaving 13 bases between them. CDR1 is LNHDA, CDR2 SQIVND, per germline (reference sequence). The CDR3 sequence: CASTPSGVSNQPQHF. The CDR3 DNA sequence: TGTGCCAGTACCCCCTCAGGGGTTAGCAATCAGCCCCAGCATTTT.

This chain uses TRBV27 with TRBJ2-7, with TRBD2 identical over 8 bases. V was pared by 7 bases and J by 11 bases, with 4 bases of the junction left unmatched. Germline CDR1 is MNHEY and CDR2 is SMNVEV (reference sequence). CDR3 length: 10 residues. The CDR3 protein is CASNPGGEYV. CDR3 nucleotide sequence: TGTGCCAGCAACCCGGGAGGGGAGTACGTC.

This chain links TRBV27 with TRBJ1-1; D is perhaps TRBD1 (5 bases). The CDR3 has 14 residues. The V end was cut by 5 bases, the J end by 0 bases, with 10 bases between. Germline V CDR1 and CDR2: MNHEY, SMNVEV (reference sequence). The CDR3 sequence: CASSRQPMNTEAFF. The DNA of the CDR3 is TGTGCCAGCAGTAGACAGCCGATGAACACTGAAGCTTTCTTT.

CDR3 bases: TGTGCCATCAGTACGACAGGGGAACAGTCCTACGAGCAGTACTTC. Amino acid sequence: CAISTTGEQSYEQYF. V gene TRBV10-3 combines with J gene TRBJ2-7; 8 bases fit TRBD1. The CDR3 has 15 residues. In germline, CDR1 is ENHRY, CDR2 SYGVKD. V gave up 5 bases and J gave up 1 base; unmatched junction bases: 7.

This chain links TRBV4-1 with TRBJ1-2; TRBD1 agrees at 7 bases. The CDR3 runs 15 residues. Germline lookup yields CDR1 MGHRA and CDR2 YSYEKL. V dropped 0 bases and J dropped 8; count of bases not matched to a gene: 9. This chain's CDR3 is CASSQDETGKSGYTF. The CDR3 DNA is TGCGCCAGCAGCCAAGATGAGACAGGGAAGTCGGGCTACACCTTC.

The rearrangement uses TRBV7-8 and TRBJ1-5; D is unclear. The CDR3 covers 13 residues. Germline loops: CDR1 SGHVS, CDR2 FQNEAQ. Trimming stripped 1 base from V and 7 bases from J, with 8 bases between. The CDR3 DNA follows: TGTGCCAGCAGCTTAGACCTGGGCCAGCCCCAGCATTTT. It is translated as CASSLDLGQPQHF.

This clone was found a few times. The chain links TRBV19 to TRBJ1-2, with a tentative D call TRBD1 (5 bases). The V end lost 4 bases, the J end lost 3 bases, and 15 bases lay between the germline ends. CDR1 is LNHDA and CDR2 is SQIVND in the germline V gene (reference sequence). The CDR3 is made up of 15 amino acids. CDR3 DNA: TGTGCCAGTAGTACTCCGAATGACAGATACTATGGCTACACCTTC. Translated, it gives CASSTPNDRYYGYTF.

There are a few counts of this clone. V is TRBV19 and J is TRBJ2-4; 8 bases line up with TRBD2. V was pared by 5 bases and J by 0 bases, with 3 bases of the junction left unmatched. This CDR3 is built from 15 residues. Germline loops: CDR1 LNHDA, CDR2 SQIVND (reference sequence). The CDR3 bases are TGTGCCAGTAGTGTCGGGGGGGGAGCCAAAAACATTCAGTACTTC. The encoded protein is CASSVGGGAKNIQYF.

This chain uses TRBV9 with TRBJ1-3, with D unclear. The V gene's germline CDR1 is SGDLS and CDR2 YYNGEE. Trimming pared 0 bases from V and 4 bases from J, leaving 11 bases between. This CDR3 contains 15 residues. This CDR3 is CASSVASGSGNTIYF. In nucleotides, the CDR3 is TGTGCCAGCAGCGTAGCGTCAGGCTCGGGAAACACCATATATTTT. The full variable domain, in which reference TRBV9 and TRBJ1-3 provide the parts outside the CDR3, is DSGVTQTPKHLITATGQRVTLRCSPRSGDLSVYWYQQSLDQGLQFLIQYYNGEERAKGNILERFSAQQFPDLHSELNLSSLELGDSALYFCASSVASGSGNTIYFGEGSWLTVV.

The chain uses TRBV5-1 and TRBJ1-1; D might be TRBD1 (5 bases). V was shortened by 0 bases and J by 7 bases, with 10 bases between the two germline ends. Germline CDR1 SGHRS, CDR2 YFSETQ. This CDR3 has 13 residues. CDR3 amino acids: CASSLEAGLEAFF. The CDR3 nucleotides are TGCGCCAGCAGCTTGGAGGCGGGGCTTGAAGCTTTCTTT.

This rearrangement joins TRBV30 to TRBJ2-7, with D tentatively TRBD1 (6 bases). The CDR3 contains 15 residues. V was clipped by 3 bases and J by 0 bases, with 15 bases between them. The germline V gene has CDR1 GTSNPN and CDR2 SVGIG (reference sequence). The CDR3 DNA sequence: TGTGCCTGGAGAGCCCCGGACAGATCCTCCTACGAGCAGTACTTC. This sequence encodes CAWRAPDRSSYEQYF.

This clone was seen a single time. V gene TRBV30 combines with J gene TRBJ1-5; D might be TRBD1 (6 bases). The CDR3 runs 13 residues. Trimming removed 3 bases at V and 6 bases at J, with 12 bases between. In germline, CDR1 is GTSNPN, CDR2 SVGIG (reference sequence). CDR3 bases: TGTGCCTGGAGCTTAGACAGGTCTCAGCCCCAGCATTTT. It yields the protein CAWSLDRSQPQHF.

The rearrangement links TRBV7-9 to TRBJ1-3; D might be TRBD1 (6 bases). CDR3 length: 16 residues. Trimming shortened V by 5 bases and J by 0 bases, and 14 bases separated the two germline ends. Per germline, CDR1 SEHNR and CDR2 FQNEAQ (reference sequence). CDR3 region: CASSPGQFFSGNTIYF. In nucleotides, the CDR3 is TGTGCCAGCAGCCCCGGACAGTTTTTCTCTGGAAACACCATATATTTT.

The genes are TRBV15 and TRBJ1-5; D unclear. With 0 bases removed from V and 4 bases from J, the gap between germline ends came to 4 bases. The CDR3 is made up of 13 amino acids. Germline V gene lookup returns CDR1 LNHNV and CDR2 YYDKDF (reference sequence). CDR3 nucleotides: TGTGCCACCAGCAGAGATCCGAATCAGCCCCAGCATTTT. Its translation: CATSRDPNQPQHF.

The chain has TRBV5-1 and TRBJ1-2; D is ambiguous. CDR1 is SGHRS and CDR2 is YFSETQ in the germline V gene. Trimming pared 5 bases from V and 0 bases from J, leaving 11 bases between. This CDR3 spans 14 amino acids. The CDR3 DNA reads as TGCGCCAGCAGAATTGCTCAGGCTAACTATGGCTACACCTTC. Translating it yields CASRIAQANYGYTF.